Following are 7 T cell receptor beta chains from one sample sequenced in a study of identical twins (dated by TCRdb to 2015 to 2016). The library relied on 5' RACE. Sequencing was performed on an Illumina HiSeq 2000. TCRdb reprocessed the public reads (quality trimming at Q25 with fastp, clone calling with MiXCR) and kept in-frame beta chains. When rows share a CDR3 protein, they turn into one entry using the most common DNA and genes. The sample includes around 280,000 distinct CDR3 sequences, with approximately 8% observed a single time. Together, the top ten hold less than 2.5% of the sample. The same data also went into a second study, on yellow fever vaccine responses in identical twins.

Sequencing was carried out using memory (CD45RO+) T cells sorted from blood. Interpreted using the paper, the cell subset or site label stands for: CD45RO+ enriched T cells. The receptors stem from a woman in her late teens or twenties in good health.

In its sample, this clonotype was seen many times. The V gene is TRBV6-1, the J gene TRBJ2-1; D is unresolved. V was shortened by 6 bases and J by 2 bases, with 11 bases between the two germline ends. The length of the CDR3 is 14 residues. Germline loops: CDR1 MNHNS, CDR2 SASEGT. DNA of the CDR3: TGTGCCAGCAGCCCTGCGCTAGCCTACAATGAGCAGTTCTTC. Translated, it gives CASSPALAYNEQFF.

Regarding this clonotype: This could be a read error, since a much larger clone is one nucleotide away. V usage is TRBV6-2 or TRBV6-3 and J usage is TRBJ2-2, with TRBD1 matching 12 bases. Looked up from germline, CDR1 is MNHEY and CDR2 is SVGEGT. This CDR3 is built from 14 residues. The V and J ends lost 8 bases and 7 bases, in that order; junction bases with no gene match: 5. As DNA, the CDR3 is TGTGCCAGCTCGGGGACAGGGGGCGTCGGGGAGCTGTTTTTT. This codes for CASSGTGGVGELFF.

This chain connects TRBV6-1 to TRBJ1-2, with D hard to call. The CDR3 loop spans 14 amino acids. The V end was cut by 2 bases, the J end by 4 bases, with 11 bases between. The germline V gene has CDR1 MNHNS and CDR2 SASEGT. As DNA, the CDR3 is TGTGCCAGCAGTGAAACGGAGGGTCTCTATGGCTACACCTTC. It is translated as CASSETEGLYGYTF.

This clonotype has only a few counts. J is TRBJ2-2 and V is TRBV20-1; D unclear. Trimming took 3 bases from V and 5 from J, leaving 13 bases between them. The germline V gene has CDR1 DFQATT and CDR2 SNEGSKA (reference sequence). The CDR3 loop spans 14 amino acids. CDR3 DNA: TGCAGTGCTAGCTCGCTCGAGGAGACCGGGGAGCTGTTTTTT. This gives the protein CSASSLEETGELFF.

In its sample, this clonotype was seen a few times. The genes are TRBV13 and TRBJ1-2, with D unclear. Trimming took 8 bases from V and 5 from J, leaving 12 bases between them. Germline CDR1 PRHDT, CDR2 FYEKMQ (reference sequence). There are 12 residues in the CDR3. CDR3 nucleotide sequence: TGTGCCAGCGTAAGAACAGTATATGGCTACACCTTC. Translation: CASVRTVYGYTF.

This clonotype was seen ten or more times. This chain uses TRBV11-2 with TRBJ1-1; 8 nucleotides match TRBD1. The CDR3 is made up of 17 amino acids. Germline lookup yields CDR1 SGHAT and CDR2 FQNNGV. The V segment lost 4 bases and the J segment 0 bases; nucleotides outside the gene matches: 10. The DNA for the CDR3 is TGTGCCAGCAGCTCCGTTTACAGGGGGGGAGTGAACACTGAAGCTTTCTTT. This encodes CASSSVYRGGVNTEAFF.

In this sample, this clonotype turned up a few times. The J gene is TRBJ2-1, the V gene TRBV11-2; the D gene is possibly TRBD1 (5 bases). This CDR3 region has 15 residues. Germline CDR1 and CDR2: SGHAT and FQNNGV. V lost 4 bases, J lost 2 bases, and 12 bases lay in between. The CDR3 DNA follows: TGTGCCAGCAGCTGGGCAGGGATCACCTACAATGAGCAGTTCTTC. Translating gives CASSWAGITYNEQFF.